The text below deals with one T cell receptor beta chain. This sample is part of a study of cytomegalovirus exposure and HLA in healthy donors. This PCR relied on a set of 60 Vbeta primers and 13 Jbeta primers. TCRdb keeps only in-frame clones here, not all; method: immunoSEQ multiplex PCR. Altogether around 150,000 clones are present, more than 75% being singletons, with the ten largest covering roughly 3.4%. J lost 6 bases, V lost 0 bases, and 12 bases had no gene match. The CDR3 has 17 amino acids. Germline loops: CDR1 MNHEY, CDR2 SMNVEV (reference sequence). The chain employs TRBV27 and TRBJ1-2; TRBD1 aligns across 8 bases. The clonotype was recovered from a human donor in good health. Sequencing used PBMCs. The CDR3 DNA reads as TGTGCCAGCAGTTTATCGAGATGGGACAGGCAGGTGGATGGCTACACCTTC. Its translation is CASSLSRWDRQVDGYTF.